This TCR beta chain was retrieved from a study of T cell changes during pregnancy in multiple sclerosis. The table came from immunoSEQ multiplex PCR; TCRdb's copy has only in-frame clones and leaves some out. Seen here are about 38,000 clones, around 90% observed once, and the top ten hold more than 0.3%. There are 17 residues in the CDR3. V was cut by 2 bases and J by 7 bases, with 20 bases left in between. Germline CDR1 is SGHNT and CDR2 is YENEEA. Sequenced material: CD4+ T cells from peripheral blood mononuclear cells, taken after pregnancy. The chain links TRBV11-3 to TRBJ2-2; D perhaps matches TRBD1 (6 bases). The sequence came from a female donor in good health, enrolled as a control in a pregnancy study. The CDR3 DNA reads as TGTGCCAGCAGCTTAAGTCCAACAGGGTCCAGAGACGGGGAGCTGTTTTTT. As protein: CASSLSPTGSRDGELFF.